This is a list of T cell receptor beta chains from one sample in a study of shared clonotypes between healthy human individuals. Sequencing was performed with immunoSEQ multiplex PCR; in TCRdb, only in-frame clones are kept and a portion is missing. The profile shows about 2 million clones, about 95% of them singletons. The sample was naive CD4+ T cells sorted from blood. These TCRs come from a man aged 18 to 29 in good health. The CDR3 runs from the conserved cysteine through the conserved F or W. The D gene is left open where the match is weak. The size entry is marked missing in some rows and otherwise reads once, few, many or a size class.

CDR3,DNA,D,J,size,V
CASSLGTGVTSPLHF,TGTGCCAGCAGCTTAGGGACAGGGGTTACCTCACCCCTCCACTTT,TRBD1,TRBJ1-6,.,TRBV11-2
CASSNRVTGANVLTF,TGTGCCAGCAGTAACCGGGTGACCGGGGCCAACGTCCTGACTTTC,.,TRBJ2-6,.,TRBV6-5
CASSQGQGMHTEAFF,TGTGCCAGCAGCCAAGGTCAGGGTATGCACACTGAAGCTTTCTTT,.,TRBJ1-1,.,TRBV4-2
CASSLGRGGAANTGELFF,TGTGCCAGCAGCTTAGGGCGCGGGGGCGCAGCGAACACCGGGGAGCTGTTTTTT,.,TRBJ2-2,.,TRBV11-2
CASSGGTGPSSYNEQFF,TGCGCCAGCAGCGGCGGGACAGGTCCCAGCTCCTACAATGAGCAGTTCTTC,TRBD1,TRBJ2-1,.,TRBV5-1
CASSIFKTGSNQPQHF,TGTGCCAGCAGCATTTTCAAGACAGGGTCAAATCAGCCCCAGCATTTT,TRBD1,TRBJ1-5,once,TRBV5-6
CASSSYLVGGARETQYF,TGTGCCAGCAGCTCTTATCTCGTGGGGGGCGCGAGGGAGACCCAGTACTTC,.,TRBJ2-5,.,TRBV7-9
CASHGAQHEKLFF,TGTGCCAGCCACGGGGCCCAGCATGAAAAACTGTTTTTT,.,TRBJ1-4,.,TRBV6-5
CAIREGTGINTIYF,TGTGCCATCAGAGAAGGGACAGGAATAAACACCATATATTTT,TRBD1,TRBJ1-3,.,TRBV10-3
CASSLDPTGATDTQYF,TGCGCCAGCAGCTTGGACCCAACAGGGGCCACAGATACGCAGTATTTT,TRBD1,TRBJ2-3,.,TRBV5-1
CASSGTGVGLTGELFF,TGTGCCAGCTCCGGGACAGGGGTCGGTCTCACCGGGGAGCTGTTTTTT,TRBD1,TRBJ2-2,.,TRBV2
CASIEGTGRTDTQYF,TGCGCCAGCATCGAGGGGACAGGGAGGACAGATACGCAGTATTTT,TRBD1,TRBJ2-3,.,TRBV5-1
CASSSSSGRSPEQYF,TGTGCCAGCAGCTCGTCTAGCGGGAGGTCGCCCGAGCAGTACTTC,TRBD2,TRBJ2-7,.,TRBV7-9
CASSLARDRDYNEQFF,TGCGCCAGCAGCTTGGCCCGGGACAGGGACTACAATGAGCAGTTCTTC,TRBD1,TRBJ2-1,.,TRBV5-1